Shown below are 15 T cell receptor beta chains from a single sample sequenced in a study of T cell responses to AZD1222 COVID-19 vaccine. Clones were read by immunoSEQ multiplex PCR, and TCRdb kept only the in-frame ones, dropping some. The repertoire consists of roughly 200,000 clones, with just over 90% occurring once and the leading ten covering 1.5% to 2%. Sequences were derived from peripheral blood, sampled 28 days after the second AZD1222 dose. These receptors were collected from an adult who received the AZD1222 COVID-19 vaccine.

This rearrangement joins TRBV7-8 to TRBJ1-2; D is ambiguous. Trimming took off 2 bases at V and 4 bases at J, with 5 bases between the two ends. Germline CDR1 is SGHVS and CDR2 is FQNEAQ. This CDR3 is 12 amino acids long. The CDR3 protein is CASSLYSYGYTF. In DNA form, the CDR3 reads TGTGCCAGCAGCTTATATAGCTATGGCTACACCTTC.

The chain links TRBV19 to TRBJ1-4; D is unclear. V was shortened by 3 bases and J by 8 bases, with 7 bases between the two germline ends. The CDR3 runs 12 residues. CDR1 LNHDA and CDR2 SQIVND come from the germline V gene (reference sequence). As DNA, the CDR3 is TGTGCCAGTAGTATCCAACACGAAAAACTGTTTTTT. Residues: CASSIQHEKLFF. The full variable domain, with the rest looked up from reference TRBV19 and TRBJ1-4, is DGGITQSPKYLFRKEGQNVTLSCEQNLNHDAMYWYRQDPGQGLRLIYYSQIVNDFQKGDIAEGYSVSREKKESFPLTVTSAQKNPTAFYLCASSIQHEKLFFGSGTQLSVL.

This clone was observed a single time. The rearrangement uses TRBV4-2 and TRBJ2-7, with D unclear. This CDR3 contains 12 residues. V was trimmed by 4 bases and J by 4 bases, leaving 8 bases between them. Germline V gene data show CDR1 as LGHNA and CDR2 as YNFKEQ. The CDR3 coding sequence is TGTGCCAGCAGCCTCATACCTTACGAGCAGTACTTC. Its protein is CASSLIPYEQYF.

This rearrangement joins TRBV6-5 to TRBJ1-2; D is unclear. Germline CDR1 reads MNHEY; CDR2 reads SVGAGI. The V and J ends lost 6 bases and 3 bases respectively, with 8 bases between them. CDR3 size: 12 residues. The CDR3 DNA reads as TGTGCCAGCAGGGAGAGTTACTATGGCTACACCTTC. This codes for CASRESYYGYTF.

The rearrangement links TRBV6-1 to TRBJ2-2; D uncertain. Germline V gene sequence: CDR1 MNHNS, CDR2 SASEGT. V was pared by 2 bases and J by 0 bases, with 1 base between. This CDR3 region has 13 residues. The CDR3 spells CASSESNTGELFF. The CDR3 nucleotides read TGTGCCAGCAGTGAATCGAACACCGGGGAGCTGTTTTTT.

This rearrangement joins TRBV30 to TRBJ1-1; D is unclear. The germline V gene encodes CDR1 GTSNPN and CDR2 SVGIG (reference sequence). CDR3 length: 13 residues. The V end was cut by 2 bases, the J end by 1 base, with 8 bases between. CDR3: CAWSRYRNTEAFF. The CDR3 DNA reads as TGTGCCTGGAGTCGCTACAGGAACACTGAAGCTTTCTTT.

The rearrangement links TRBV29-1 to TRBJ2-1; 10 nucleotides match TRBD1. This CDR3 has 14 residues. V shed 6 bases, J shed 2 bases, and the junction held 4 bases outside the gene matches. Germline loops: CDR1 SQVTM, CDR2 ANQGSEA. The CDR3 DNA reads TGCAGCGTCCGGGACAGGGGCCCCTACAATGAGCAGTTCTTC. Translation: CSVRDRGPYNEQFF.

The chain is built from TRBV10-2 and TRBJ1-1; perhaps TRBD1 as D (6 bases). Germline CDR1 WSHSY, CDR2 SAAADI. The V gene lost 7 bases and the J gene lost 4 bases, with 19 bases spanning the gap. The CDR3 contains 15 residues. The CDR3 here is CASTAATGGVTEAFF. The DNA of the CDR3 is TGCGCCAGCACCGCCGCGACAGGTGGAGTCACTGAAGCTTTCTTT.

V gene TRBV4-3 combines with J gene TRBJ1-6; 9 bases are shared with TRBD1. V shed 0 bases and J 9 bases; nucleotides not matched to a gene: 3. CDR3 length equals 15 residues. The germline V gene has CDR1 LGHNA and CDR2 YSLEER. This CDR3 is CASSQEDRGASPLHF. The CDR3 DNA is TGCGCCAGCAGCCAAGAGGACAGGGGAGCTTCACCCCTCCACTTT.

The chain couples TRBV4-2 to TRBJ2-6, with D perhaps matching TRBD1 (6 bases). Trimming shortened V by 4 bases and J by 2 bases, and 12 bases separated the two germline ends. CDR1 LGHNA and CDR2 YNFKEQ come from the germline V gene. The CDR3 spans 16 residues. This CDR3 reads CASSPPQGAGANVLTF. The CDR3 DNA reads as TGTGCCAGCAGCCCGCCACAGGGCGCTGGGGCCAACGTCCTGACTTTC.

CDR3 nucleotide sequence: TGTGCCAGCAGCTCTAGTATGGGGGATGCAACTAATGAAAAACTGTTTTTT. Amino acid sequence: CASSSSMGDATNEKLFF. The chain is built from TRBV7-3 and TRBJ1-4; a possible D gene is TRBD1 (5 bases). The CDR3 has 17 amino acids. The germline CDR1 and CDR2 sequences are SGHTA and FQGTGA. Trimming took 4 bases from V and 0 from J, leaving 15 bases between them.

The DNA of the CDR3 is TGTGCCACCTCCGGGACAGGGGGCTCTGGAAACACCATATATTTT. It translates to CATSGTGGSGNTIYF. The rearrangement joins TRBV10-3 to TRBJ1-3, with 11 bases aligning to TRBD1. From germline, CDR1 is ENHRY and CDR2 SYGVKD. The CDR3 is made up of 15 amino acids. With 10 bases clipped from V and 0 bases from J, the junction kept 5 bases outside the gene matches.

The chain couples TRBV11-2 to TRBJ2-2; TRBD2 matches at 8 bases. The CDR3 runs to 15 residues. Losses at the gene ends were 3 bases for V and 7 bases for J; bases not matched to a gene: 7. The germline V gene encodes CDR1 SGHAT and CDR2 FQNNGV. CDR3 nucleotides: TGTGCCAGCAGCTTGAGGAGCGGGGGAAGCGGGGAGCTGTTTTTT. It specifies CASSLRSGGSGELFF. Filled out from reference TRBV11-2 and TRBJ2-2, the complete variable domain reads EAGVAQSPRYKIIEKRQSVAFWCNPISGHATLYWYQQILGQGPKLLIQFQNNGVVDDSQLPKDRFSAERLKGVDSTLKIQPAKLEDSAVYLCASSLRSGGSGELFFGEGSRLTVL.

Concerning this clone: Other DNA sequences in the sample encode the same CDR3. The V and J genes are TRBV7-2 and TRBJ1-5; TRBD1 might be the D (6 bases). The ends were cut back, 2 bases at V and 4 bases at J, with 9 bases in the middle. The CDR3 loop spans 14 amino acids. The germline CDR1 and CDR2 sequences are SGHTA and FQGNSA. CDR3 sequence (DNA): TGTGCCAGCAGCTTAAGGCAGGGGAATCAGCCCCAGCATTTT. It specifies CASSLRQGNQPQHF.

The DNA for the CDR3 is TGTGCCAGTAGTATGAATGGGAACACTGAAGCTTTCTTT. This encodes CASSMNGNTEAFF. The chain links TRBV19 to TRBJ1-1; D is ambiguous. Trimming stripped 3 bases from V and 1 base from J, with 6 bases between. Germline CDR1 is LNHDA and CDR2 is SQIVND (reference sequence). This CDR3 spans 13 amino acids.